The present TCR beta chain was sequenced within a study of OX40 agonist ivuxolimab in advanced cancers. Overall study findings and caveats: In CD8+ T cells, expanded clones were on average more numerous than in CD4+. Among expanded peripheral T cells, antigen specificity went undetermined.

There are 14 residues in the CDR3. From germline, CDR1 is SNHLY and CDR2 FYNNEI. Between the trimmed V and J ends, which lost 7 bases and 2 bases, there was a span of 14 bases. Data came from immunoSEQ multiplex PCR; TCRdb stores just in-frame clones and leaves some out. This table holds around 69,000 clones, 65% to 90% found once. A remark on this clone: Its antigen is undetermined.

Sequencing was performed on CD4+ or CD8+ T cells sorted from blood, taken in a trial of the OX40 agonist ivuxolimab. V is TRBV2 and J is TRBJ1-1; D might be TRBD1 (5 bases). The sequence was collected from an adult with an advanced solid tumor such as melanoma, head and neck, liver or kidney cancer. The CDR3 loop reads CASNRIGGNTEAFF. The CDR3 DNA sequence: TGTGCCAGCAACCGGATTGGGGGAAACACTGAAGCTTTCTTT.